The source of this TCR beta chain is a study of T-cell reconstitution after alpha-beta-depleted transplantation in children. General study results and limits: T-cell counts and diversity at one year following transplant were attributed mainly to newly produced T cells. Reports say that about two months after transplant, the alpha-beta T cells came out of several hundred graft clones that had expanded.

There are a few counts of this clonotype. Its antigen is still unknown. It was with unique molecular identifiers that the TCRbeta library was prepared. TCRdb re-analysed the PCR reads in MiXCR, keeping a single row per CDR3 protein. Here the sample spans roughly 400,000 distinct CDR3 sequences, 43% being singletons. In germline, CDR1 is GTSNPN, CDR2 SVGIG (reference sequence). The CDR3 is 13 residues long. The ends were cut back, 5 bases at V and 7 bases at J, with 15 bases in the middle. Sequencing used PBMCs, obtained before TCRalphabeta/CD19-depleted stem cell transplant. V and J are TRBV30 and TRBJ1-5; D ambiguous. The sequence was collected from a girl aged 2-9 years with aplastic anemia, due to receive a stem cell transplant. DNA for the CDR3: TGTGCCTGGGAAGGAGGGAAGGGCCAGCCCCAGCATTTT. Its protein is CAWEGGKGQPQHF. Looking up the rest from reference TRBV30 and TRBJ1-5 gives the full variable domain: SQTIHQWPATLVQPVGSPLSLECTVEGTSNPNLYWYRQAAGRGLQLLFYSVGIGQISSEVPQNLSASRPQDRQFILSSKKLLLSDSGFYLCAWEGGKGQPQHFGDGTRLSIL.